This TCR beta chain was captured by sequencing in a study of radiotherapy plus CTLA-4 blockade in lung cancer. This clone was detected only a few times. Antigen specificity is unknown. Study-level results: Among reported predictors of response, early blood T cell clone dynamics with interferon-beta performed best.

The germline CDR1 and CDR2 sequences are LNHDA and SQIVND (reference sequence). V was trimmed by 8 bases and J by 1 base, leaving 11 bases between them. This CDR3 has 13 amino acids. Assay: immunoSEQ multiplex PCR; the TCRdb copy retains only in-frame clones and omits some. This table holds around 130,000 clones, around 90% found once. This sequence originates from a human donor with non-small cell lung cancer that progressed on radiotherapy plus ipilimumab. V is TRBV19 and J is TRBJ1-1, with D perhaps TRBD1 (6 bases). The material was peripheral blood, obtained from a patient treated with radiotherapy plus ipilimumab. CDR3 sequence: CASADRPNTEAFF. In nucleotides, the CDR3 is TGTGCCAGTGCGGACAGACCGAACACTGAAGCTTTCTTT.